These 15 T cell receptor beta chains were all obtained from the same sample, sequenced in a study of T cell repertoires in cytomegalovirus infection (dated by TCRdb to about 2019). This specimen's treatment or condition label, interpreted: in vitro stimulation with specific CMV peptide epitopes to enrich CMV-specific T cells. TCRdb records Illumina HiSeq 1500 as the sequencer. The public sequencing data were trimmed at Q25 with fastp and processed into clonotypes with MiXCR by TCRdb, which kept only in-frame beta chains. Each entry is one CDR3 protein sequence, shown with its most common DNA and genes. This sample gives approximately 910,000 distinct CDR3 sequences in total; 25% to 40% of them show up just once. The leading ten clones occupy around an eighth of the sample. These TCRs are of unknown antigen specificity. Material: cultured CD8+ T cells from PBMCs, obtained from culture after CMV antigen stimulation. The receptors were gathered from a human donor in good health (CMV status not recorded). Some clones in this sample may be carry-over from other donors' samples.

This clonotype has only one observation. J is TRBJ2-5 and V is TRBV20-1; TRBD1 is a possible D gene (5 bases). There are 15 residues in the CDR3. The germline CDR1 and CDR2 sequences are DFQATT and SNEGSKA (reference sequence). V lost 0 bases and J lost 2, with 13 bases in between. The CDR3 DNA reads as TGCAGTGCTAGAGATACGGACAATCGTCAAGAGACCCAGTACTTC. It is translated as CSARDTDNRQETQYF.

This clonotype was detected a few times. The chain links TRBV19 to TRBJ1-1; TRBD1 agrees at 7 bases. The CDR3 sequence is 16 residues long. Germline loops: CDR1 LNHDA, CDR2 SQIVND (reference sequence). The junction had 9 bases not matched to a gene; V was cut back by 4 bases and J by 1 base. The CDR3 nucleotides are TGTGCCAGTAGTACCTTCGACAGGGCGGCGAACACTGAAGCTTTCTTT. Protein product: CASSTFDRAANTEAFF.

V usage is TRBV12-3 or TRBV12-4 and J usage is TRBJ2-5, with D possibly matching TRBD1 (6 bases). V was clipped by 5 bases and J by 0 bases, with 10 bases between them. The CDR3 has 14 residues. Here the CDR3 reads CASSPHRDQETQYF. As DNA, the CDR3 is TGTGCCAGCAGTCCTCACAGGGACCAAGAGACCCAGTACTTC.

V usage is TRBV4-1 and J usage is TRBJ1-1; no reliable D call. This CDR3 contains 15 residues. Germline loops: CDR1 MGHRA, CDR2 YSYEKL. Trimming left V 1 base short and J 0 bases short, with 9 bases between. The CDR3: CASSQGAALNTEAFF. The CDR3 region has the DNA TGCGCCAGCAGCCAAGGGGCGGCTCTGAACACTGAAGCTTTCTTT.

As to this clonotype: Germline and junction disagree at one end, which may indicate a read error. V is TRBV4-1 and J is TRBJ2-7; D perhaps matches TRBD2 (5 bases). The CDR3 runs 16 residues. Germline assignment: CDR1 MGHRA and CDR2 YSYEKL. CDR3 in amino acids: CASSQDWPGGSYEQYF. CDR3 DNA sequence: TGTGCCAGCAGCCAAGATTGGCCCGGCGGGTCCTACGAGCAGTACTTC.

As regards this clonotype: Germline and junction disagree at one end, which may indicate a read error. The chain joins TRBV7-9 to TRBJ1-4; perhaps TRBD1 as D (5 bases). Germline V gene lookup returns CDR1 SEHNR and CDR2 FQNEAQ (reference sequence). The CDR3 is 15 amino acids. The CDR3 DNA sequence: TGTGCCAACAGCCCCTCCCCCGGGGGGGGTGAAAAACTGTTTTTT. As protein: CANSPSPGGGEKLFF.

This clonotype came up many times. This rearrangement joins TRBV7-6 to TRBJ2-7; TRBD2 matches 11 bases. The CDR3 consists of 15 residues. Trimming took 8 bases from V and 6 from J; bases not matched to a gene: 12. Germline loops: CDR1 SGHVS, CDR2 FNYEAQ. CDR3 sequence: CASGTSGGSPGEQYF. CDR3 DNA sequence: TGTGCCAGCGGCACTAGCGGGGGTTCACCGGGCGAGCAGTACTTC.

This clonotype was seen at least ten times. V and J are TRBV15 and TRBJ2-1; 11 bases are shared with TRBD1. Germline V gene data show CDR1 as LNHNV and CDR2 as YYDKDF (reference sequence). Trimming removed 3 bases from V and 5 bases from J; junction bases left unmatched: 12. This CDR3 spans 18 amino acids. The CDR3 reads CATSRHPVDRGLNNEQFF. CDR3 DNA: TGTGCCACCAGCAGGCATCCGGTGGACAGGGGGCTTAACAATGAGCAGTTCTTC.

This clonotype was counted only a few times. The chain employs TRBV7-3 and TRBJ2-3, with 10 positions matching TRBD2. With V trimmed by 5 bases and J by 2 bases, 7 bases remained unmatched. This CDR3 has 16 residues. Germline assignment: CDR1 SGHTA and CDR2 FQGTGA. The CDR3 DNA follows: TGTGCCAGCAGCCCCCGAAGCGGGGGGGCCACAGATACGCAGTATTTT. It specifies CASSPRSGGATDTQYF.

The V call is TRBV6-1, the J call TRBJ2-1; D gene ambiguous. From germline, CDR1 is MNHNS and CDR2 SASEGT. The CDR3 has 16 amino acids. The V end lost 5 bases, the J end lost 1 base, and 15 bases lay between the germline ends. CDR3 DNA: TGTGCCAGCAGTTCCACCCCGGCAAATTCCTACAATGAGCAGTTCTTC. Its protein product is CASSSTPANSYNEQFF.

A few counts support this clonotype. The gene calls are TRBV4-2 and TRBJ1-3, with D perhaps matching TRBD1 (5 bases). The CDR3 extends over 14 amino acids. Germline assignment: CDR1 LGHNA and CDR2 YNFKEQ. The V end was cut by 8 bases, the J end by 4 bases, with 15 bases between. The CDR3 DNA is TGTGCCAGCGGGGCGGACGGAGGAGGAAACACCATATATTTT. Its protein is CASGADGGGNTIYF.

This clonotype was observed a handful of times. The CDR3 here is CASSHDTGSNQPQHF. CDR3 DNA sequence: TGCGCCAGCAGCCACGATACAGGGAGCAATCAGCCCCAGCATTTT. The chain couples TRBV4-1 to TRBJ1-5; possible D gene TRBD1, 6 bases. The CDR3 has 15 amino acids. Germline CDR1 is MGHRA and CDR2 is YSYEKL. The V end was cut by 3 bases, the J end by 1 base, with 10 bases between.

The chain is built from TRBV6-5 and TRBJ1-2, with no clear D. The germline V gene encodes CDR1 MNHEY and CDR2 SVGAGI. This CDR3 region has 14 residues. V was cut by 2 bases and J by 0 bases, with 7 bases left in between. The chain's CDR3 is CASSYSYPNYGYTF. Written as DNA, the CDR3 is TGTGCCAGCAGTTACAGTTACCCTAACTATGGCTACACCTTC.

V gene TRBV6-1 combines with J gene TRBJ2-5, with 8 bases that match TRBD1. Germline CDR1 MNHNS, CDR2 SASEGT. CDR3 length equals 13 residues. V trimming: 6 bases; J trimming: 2 bases; junction bases outside the gene matches: 2. The CDR3 nucleotides are TGTGCCAGCAGGACAGGGGCGCAAGAGACCCAGTACTTC. It translates to CASRTGAQETQYF.

This chain uses TRBV24-1 with TRBJ2-1, with 8 positions matching TRBD1. Germline CDR1 KGHDR, CDR2 SFDVKD. The V segment lost 3 bases and the J segment 4 bases; nucleotides outside the gene matches: 28. The length of the CDR3 is 23 residues. The CDR3 loop reads CATSDKKHIPTGAFSSHYNEQFF. DNA for the CDR3: TGTGCCACCAGTGATAAAAAACATATCCCGACAGGGGCTTTTTCCTCCCATTACAATGAGCAGTTCTTC.